Below, 18 T cell receptor beta chains from the same sample are listed, as sequenced in a study of cytomegalovirus exposure and HLA in healthy donors. PCR involved 60 Vbeta and 13 Jbeta primers. Assay: immunoSEQ multiplex PCR; the TCRdb copy retains only in-frame clones and omits some. Counted here are roughly 140,000 clones, more than 80% occurring once; the ten biggest clones make up roughly 4%. The sequenced sample consisted of PBMCs. The receptors originated from a woman aged 40-49 years in good health and CMV-seropositive.

The rearrangement links TRBV9 to TRBJ1-2, with a tentative D call TRBD1 (5 bases). Per germline, CDR1 SGDLS and CDR2 YYNGEE. Trimming left V 4 bases short and J 4 bases short, with 8 bases between. CDR3 size: 12 residues. The CDR3 region is CASSPDSYGYTF. CDR3 DNA: TGTGCCAGCAGCCCCGACAGCTATGGCTACACCTTC.

CDR3 sequence (DNA): TGTGCCAGCAGTGAAGGGCGAGGACAGGGATACTCACCCCTCCACTTT. It specifies CASSEGRGQGYSPLHF. This chain joins TRBV6-1 and TRBJ1-6, with 8 bases fitting TRBD1. The CDR3 has 16 amino acids. Trimming at V came to 1 base and at J to 10 bases, leaving 9 bases not matched to a gene. CDR1 is MNHNS, CDR2 SASEGT, per germline.

V is TRBV10-3 and J is TRBJ1-2; D is perhaps TRBD1 (6 bases). The V and J ends lost 8 bases and 4 bases respectively, with 23 bases between them. CDR1 and CDR2 from the germline V gene are ENHRY and SYGVKD. This CDR3 has 16 residues. CDR3 DNA sequence: TGTGCCATCCGCCCTGGACAGAAAACCTTAGGCTATGGCTACACCTTC. Its translation is CAIRPGQKTLGYGYTF.

This chain links TRBV19 with TRBJ1-2; D uncertain. The CDR3 runs 10 residues. V dropped 7 bases and J dropped 7 bases, with 7 bases sitting between them. Germline values: CDR1 LNHDA, CDR2 SQIVND (reference sequence). Here the CDR3 DNA reads TGTGCCAGTAACAGTGGTGGCTACACCTTC. As protein: CASNSGGYTF.

This chain connects TRBV18 to TRBJ2-3, with D perhaps TRBD2 (6 bases). Germline CDR1 is KGHSH and CDR2 is LQKENI. CDR3 length equals 14 residues. V gave up 6 bases and J gave up 3 bases, with 13 bases separating them. CDR3 nucleotides: TGTGCCAGCTCGACCGGGACTCTAACAGATACGCAGTATTTT. Its protein product is CASSTGTLTDTQYF. Full variable domain (remainder filled in from reference TRBV18 and TRBJ2-3): NAGVMQNPRHLVRRRGQEARLRCSPMKGHSHVYWYRQLPEEGLKFMVYLQKENIIDESGMPKERFSAEFPKEGPSILRIQQVVRGDSAAYFCASSTGTLTDTQYFGPGTRLTVL.

This chain uses TRBV5-1 with TRBJ2-2, with D possibly matching TRBD2 (6 bases). The CDR3 loop spans 15 amino acids. V lost 2 bases and J 6 bases, leaving 14 bases between the germline ends. CDR1 SGHRS and CDR2 YFSETQ come from the germline V gene. The CDR3 DNA sequence: TGCGCCAGCAGCTTCGTAGGGGAGGAGGCCGGGGAGCTGTTTTTT. This translates into CASSFVGEEAGELFF. Full variable domain (outside the CDR3, taken from reference TRBV5-1 and TRBJ2-2): KAGVTQTPRYLIKTRGQQVTLSCSPISGHRSVSWYQQTPGQGLQFLFEYFSETQRNKGNFPGRFSGRQFSNSRSEMNVSTLELGDSALYLCASSFVGEEAGELFFGEGSRLTVL.

The genes are TRBV5-1 and TRBJ2-7; D is possibly TRBD1 (5 bases). Germline V gene lookup returns CDR1 SGHRS and CDR2 YFSETQ. V was clipped by 4 bases and J by 9 bases, with 26 bases between them. This CDR3 contains 16 residues. The CDR3 reads CASSPGGAQASEGQYF. Written as DNA, the CDR3 is TGCGCCAGCAGCCCAGGTGGGGCCCAAGCCTCTGAAGGGCAGTACTTC.

The rearrangement uses TRBV7-6 and TRBJ2-1; tentatively, D is TRBD2 (6 bases). CDR3 length equals 15 residues. Trimming stripped 5 bases from V and 4 bases from J, with 15 bases between. The germline CDR1 and CDR2 sequences are SGHVS and FNYEAQ. The DNA for the CDR3 is TGTGCCAGCAGCAGGGACGGGGGAGCGTACAATGAGCAGTTCTTC. Protein product: CASSRDGGAYNEQFF.

The rearrangement uses TRBV27 and TRBJ1-2; D unresolved. Between the trimmed V and J ends, which lost 4 bases and 8 bases, there was a span of 14 bases. The CDR3 has 13 amino acids. Germline V gives CDR1 MNHEY, CDR2 SMNVEV (reference sequence). The CDR3 bases are TGTGCCAGCAGTTCTCAGGAAATTGGCGGCTACACCTTC. It is translated as CASSSQEIGGYTF.

The chain uses TRBV7-8 and TRBJ1-5; 8 nucleotides align to TRBD1. Trimming took 5 bases from V and 1 from J; bases not matched to a gene: 4. Germline V lookup: CDR1 SGHVS, CDR2 FQNEAQ. The CDR3 extends over 15 amino acids. The DNA for the CDR3 is TGTGCCAGCAGCAGCACAGGGGGAAGCAATCAGCCCCAGCATTTT. As protein: CASSSTGGSNQPQHF.

CDR3 bases: TGCGCCAGCAGCTTTGGTCCAGGGAACACTGAAGCTTTCTTT. Residues: CASSFGPGNTEAFF. The chain combines TRBV5-1 with TRBJ1-1; D is undetermined. The germline gives CDR1 SGHRS, CDR2 YFSETQ. The CDR3 covers 14 residues. The ends were cut back, 2 bases at V and 1 base at J, with 9 bases in the middle.

V and J are TRBV11-1 and TRBJ1-2; D might be TRBD1 (5 bases). Germline CDR1 and CDR2: SGHAT and FQDESV (reference sequence). V lost 4 bases and J lost 1, with 7 bases in between. The length of the CDR3 is 13 residues. Written as DNA, the CDR3 is TGTGCCAGCAGCTACGACAGTAACTATGGCTACACCTTC. It codes for CASSYDSNYGYTF.

This clone was seen only a few times. This chain uses TRBV10-3 with TRBJ1-1; 7 bases align to TRBD1. Per germline, CDR1 ENHRY and CDR2 SYGVKD. V lost 5 bases, J lost 1 base, and 1 base stayed unmatched. The CDR3 sequence is 13 residues long. The CDR3 region is CAISRQGNTEAFF. The CDR3 coding sequence is TGTGCCATCAGTCGACAGGGGAACACTGAAGCTTTCTTT.

The chain recombines TRBV25-1 with TRBJ1-2, with a possible D match to TRBD1 (5 bases). CDR1 and CDR2 from the germline V gene are MGHDK and SYGVNS. The CDR3 runs to 12 residues. V gave up 1 base and J gave up 7 bases, with 7 bases separating them. CDR3 region: CASSEWGGGYTF. CDR3 coding DNA: TGTGCCAGCAGTGAATGGGGGGGTGGCTACACCTTC.

This clone came up once. CDR3 region: CASSVLQGNPYNEQFF. CDR3 DNA: TGTGCCAGCTCAGTACTGCAGGGTAACCCCTACAATGAGCAGTTCTTC. This chain links TRBV18 with TRBJ2-1, with D perhaps matching TRBD1 (5 bases). V dropped 5 bases and J dropped 2 bases, with 16 bases sitting between them. Germline V gene lookup returns CDR1 KGHSH and CDR2 LQKENI. The CDR3 runs 16 residues.

J is TRBJ2-7 and V is TRBV19, with a possible D match to TRBD2 (6 bases). This CDR3 contains 11 residues. The germline V gene encodes CDR1 LNHDA and CDR2 SQIVND (reference sequence). The CDR3 DNA follows: TGTACGAAGGAGGGCCCCTACGAGCAGTACTTC. It codes for CTKEGPYEQYF.

The V and J genes are TRBV29-1 and TRBJ1-1; 7 bases fit TRBD1. V was clipped by 5 bases and J by 1 base; unmatched bases: 4. Germline CDR1 SQVTM, CDR2 ANQGSEA. This CDR3 is built from 13 residues. Here the CDR3 reads CSVKGQWNTEAFF. The CDR3 bases are TGCAGCGTTAAGGGACAGTGGAACACTGAAGCTTTCTTT.

The chain uses TRBV4-3 and TRBJ1-1; D is uncertain. Germline values: CDR1 LGHNA, CDR2 YSLEER. Trimming removed 0 bases at V and 2 bases at J, with 10 bases between. The CDR3 is made up of 15 amino acids. In DNA form, the CDR3 reads TGCGCCAGCAGCCAAGATCTCCGGGGAAACACTGAAGCTTTCTTT. This codes for CASSQDLRGNTEAFF.